These 24 T cell receptor beta chains share one sample of origin, sequenced in a study of T cell responses to AZD1222 COVID-19 vaccine. The table came from immunoSEQ multiplex PCR; TCRdb's copy has only in-frame clones and leaves some out. The table records some 81,000 clones, 80% to 90% of them present only once. The source was peripheral blood, collected 28 days after the second AZD1222 dose. The receptors here all came from an adult who received the AZD1222 COVID-19 vaccine.

The chain uses TRBV10-3 and TRBJ1-4; 10 positions match TRBD1. Per the germline V gene, CDR1 is ENHRY and CDR2 is SYGVKD. The CDR3 runs 18 residues. V lost 3 bases to trimming and J lost 5 bases; unmatched junction nucleotides: 12. This CDR3 is CAISETTARDRGNEKLFF. The CDR3, as DNA: TGTGCCATCAGTGAAACGACAGCAAGGGACAGGGGAAATGAAAAACTGTTTTTT.

J is TRBJ2-3 and V is TRBV7-9, with TRBD1 as a possible D gene (5 bases). CDR3 length: 14 residues. The germline V gene encodes CDR1 SEHNR and CDR2 FQNEAQ (reference sequence). Trimming took off 5 bases at V and 0 bases at J, with 9 bases between the two ends. CDR3 in amino acids: CASSPDRSTDTQYF. CDR3 bases: TGTGCCAGCAGCCCAGACAGAAGCACAGATACGCAGTATTTT.

The rearrangement uses TRBV29-1 and TRBJ2-3; D unclear. The CDR3 has 13 residues. The ends were cut back, 3 bases at V and 5 bases at J, with 12 bases in the middle. Germline-derived CDR1 and CDR2 are SQVTM and ANQGSEA. The CDR3 coding sequence is TGCAGCGTTGACGTACTCGAAGGAGATACGCAGTATTTT. It specifies CSVDVLEGDTQYF.

This clone was seen only once. The chain uses TRBV12-3 or TRBV12-4 and TRBJ2-5; no clear D gene. This CDR3 contains 12 residues. Trimming removed 5 bases from V and 5 bases from J, with 9 bases in between. CDR3 in amino acids: CASSSSQETQYF. CDR3 in DNA: TGTGCCAGCAGTAGTAGTCAGGAGACCCAGTACTTC.

This sequence joins TRBV9 and TRBJ2-2; tentatively, D is TRBD2 (6 bases). Germline V CDR1 and CDR2: SGDLS, YYNGEE. Trimming took off 0 bases at V and 5 bases at J, with 8 bases between the two ends. This CDR3 has 14 residues. The CDR3 loop is CASSVGGRTGELFF. The CDR3 nucleotides read TGTGCCAGCAGCGTAGGAGGGAGGACCGGGGAGCTGTTTTTT.

The V call is TRBV20-1, the J call TRBJ2-7, with D possibly being TRBD2 (6 bases). Trimming stripped 5 bases from V and 4 bases from J, with 9 bases between. In germline, CDR1 is DFQATT, CDR2 SNEGSKA (reference sequence). The CDR3 length is 11 residues. DNA of the CDR3: TGCAGTGCTGGGGGAGGATACGAGCAGTACTTC. Protein product: CSAGGGYEQYF.

The V call is TRBV28, the J call TRBJ2-3; TRBD2 aligns across 9 bases. Germline CDR1 and CDR2: MDHEN and SYDVKM. V was clipped by 2 bases and J by 4 bases; unmatched bases: 4. The CDR3 has 15 residues. The CDR3 DNA follows: TGTGCCAGCAGTTTAACAGCGGGGGGCGCAGATACGCAGTATTTT. Its protein product is CASSLTAGGADTQYF.

The J gene is TRBJ1-1, the V gene TRBV10-3, with D possibly matching TRBD1 (5 bases). The length of the CDR3 is 13 residues. Trimming stripped 10 bases from V and 3 bases from J, with 15 bases between. Germline CDR1 reads ENHRY; CDR2 reads SYGVKD. The CDR3 region is CATRRGPHTEAFF. The CDR3 DNA reads TGTGCCACCCGGAGGGGCCCCCACACTGAAGCTTTCTTT.

J is TRBJ1-4 and V is TRBV5-1; D is unclear. V lost 0 bases, J lost 6 bases, and 12 bases lay in between. CDR1 and CDR2 from the germline V gene are SGHRS and YFSETQ. The CDR3 spans 15 residues. The DNA for the CDR3 is TGCGCCAGCAGCTTGGACGGGAGCCGGGATGAAAAACTGTTTTTT. Residues: CASSLDGSRDEKLFF.

The V call is TRBV7-9, the J call TRBJ1-2; TRBD1 matches at 8 bases. After removal of 5 bases from V and 4 bases from J, the junction contained 9 bases not matched to a gene. There are 15 residues in the CDR3. CDR1 is SEHNR and CDR2 is FQNEAQ in the germline V gene (reference sequence). CDR3 protein: CASSRGQAESYGYTF. CDR3 nucleotide sequence: TGTGCCAGCAGCCGGGGACAGGCTGAGAGCTATGGCTACACCTTC.

J is TRBJ1-6 and V is TRBV2; D ambiguous. The V and J ends lost 6 bases and 10 bases respectively, with 19 bases between them. The V gene's germline CDR1 is SNHLY and CDR2 FYNNEI. The CDR3 is 15 residues long. The CDR3 protein is CASRAGLGRSSPLHF. Written as DNA, the CDR3 is TGTGCCAGCAGGGCCGGCTTAGGAAGGAGCTCACCCCTCCACTTT.

The chain carries TRBV4-3 and TRBJ2-7, with TRBD1 matching 7 bases. The V gene end was trimmed by 1 base and the J gene end by 3 bases; junction bases not matched to a gene: 6. CDR1 is LGHNA and CDR2 is YSLEER in the germline V gene. The CDR3 runs to 15 residues. CDR3 protein: CASSQAITGDYEQYF. The CDR3 DNA reads as TGCGCCAGCAGCCAAGCTATAACAGGGGACTACGAGCAGTACTTC.

In its sample, this clone was seen once. This chain uses TRBV7-2 with TRBJ2-7; D remains unclear. Germline V lookup: CDR1 SGHTA, CDR2 FQGNSA. The CDR3 sequence is 13 residues long. The V end was cut by 4 bases, the J end by 5 bases, with 12 bases between. CDR3: CASSSHQVDEQYF. CDR3 DNA sequence: TGTGCCAGCAGCTCACATCAAGTCGACGAGCAGTACTTC.

The chain employs TRBV3-1 (or the pseudogene TRBV3-2) and TRBJ1-6, with D maybe TRBD1 (5 bases). Germline CDR1 is LGHDT and CDR2 is YNNKEL (reference sequence). V was cut by 6 bases and J by 7 bases, with 16 bases left in between. The CDR3 spans 15 residues. CDR3 protein: CASSSKRGENSPLHF. DNA of the CDR3: TGTGCCAGCAGTTCCAAGAGGGGAGAGAATTCACCCCTCCACTTT.

The gene calls are TRBV6-1 and TRBJ1-6, with 7 positions matching TRBD1. CDR1 is MNHNS and CDR2 is SASEGT in the germline V gene. The CDR3 has 15 residues. The J segment lost 10 bases and the V segment lost 3 bases, leaving 9 bases of the junction unmatched. The CDR3 DNA sequence: TGTGCCAGCAGTGATGAAAGACAGGGACGGTCACCCCTCCACTTT. Protein: CASSDERQGRSPLHF.

The CDR3 nucleotides are TGTGCCAGCAACTCACTCCAGGGATTCAATTCACCCCTCCACTTT. Encoded protein: CASNSLQGFNSPLHF. V is TRBV6-5 and J is TRBJ1-6, with D possibly matching TRBD1 (5 bases). The CDR3 runs to 15 residues. CDR1 is MNHEY and CDR2 is SVGAGI in the germline V gene. The germline V and J ends were trimmed by 7 bases and 7 bases, with 17 bases remaining between them.

The chain employs TRBV5-1 and TRBJ2-3; 8 nucleotides match TRBD2. Germline trimming cut 4 bases from V and 5 bases from J; bases unmatched to any gene: 6. Germline V gives CDR1 SGHRS, CDR2 YFSETQ. CDR3 length: 14 amino acids. In DNA form, the CDR3 reads TGCGCCAGCAGCCCAGCGGGAGCGATAGATACGCAGTATTTT. Its translation is CASSPAGAIDTQYF.

The chain carries TRBV15 and TRBJ1-1; 9 bases agree with TRBD1. Germline V gene sequence: CDR1 LNHNV, CDR2 YYDKDF (reference sequence). After removal of 2 bases from V and 2 bases from J, the junction contained 3 bases not matched to a gene. This CDR3 spans 15 amino acids. Written as DNA, the CDR3 is TGTGCCACCAGCAGACCGGGACAGGGAAACACTGAAGCTTTCTTT. Amino acid sequence: CATSRPGQGNTEAFF. The variable domain in full, completed from reference TRBV15 and TRBJ1-1, reads DAMVIQNPRYQVTQFGKPVTLSCSQTLNHNVMYWYQQKSSQAPKLLFHYYDKDFNNEADTPDNFQSRRPNTSFCFLDIRSPGLGDTAMYLCATSRPGQGNTEAFFGQGTRLTVV.

This clone was detected only once. This rearrangement joins TRBV4-3 to TRBJ2-2; 9 bases match TRBD2. V gave up 0 bases and J gave up 3 bases; unmatched junction bases: 8. The germline gives CDR1 LGHNA, CDR2 YSLEER. CDR3 length: 18 amino acids. CDR3 region: CASSQEGGGRAHTGELFF. The DNA for the CDR3 is TGCGCCAGCAGCCAAGAGGGGGGCGGGAGGGCCCACACCGGGGAGCTGTTTTTT.

The V call is TRBV12-5, the J call TRBJ2-1; D gene unclear. The germline V and J ends were trimmed by 1 base and 6 bases, with 13 bases remaining between them. Germline CDR1 and CDR2: LGHNT and FRNRAP. The CDR3 length is 15 residues. The CDR3, as DNA: TGTGCTAGTGGTTTGGGTCAAGCCCCTACCAATGAGCAGTTCTTC. This codes for CASGLGQAPTNEQFF.

The chain is built from TRBV18 and TRBJ1-2; D gene uncertain. Per the germline V gene, CDR1 is KGHSH and CDR2 is LQKENI. Trimming cost V 3 bases and J 4 bases, with 12 bases left between them. The CDR3 spans 14 residues. The CDR3 sequence: CASSPREVSYGYTF. DNA for the CDR3: TGTGCCAGCTCACCGCGGGAGGTTTCCTATGGCTACACCTTC. Full variable domain (rest looked up from reference TRBV18 and TRBJ1-2): NAGVMQNPRHLVRRRGQEARLRCSPMKGHSHVYWYRQLPEEGLKFMVYLQKENIIDESGMPKERFSAEFPKEGPSILRIQQVVRGDSAAYFCASSPREVSYGYTFGSGTRLTVV.

The rearrangement joins TRBV7-6 to TRBJ2-1; weak D call: TRBD2 (6 bases). Germline V CDR1 and CDR2: SGHVS, FNYEAQ. This CDR3 contains 15 residues. V lost 6 bases, J lost 2 bases, and 14 bases lay in between. In DNA form, the CDR3 reads TGTGCCAGCAGTTCTCGGGACTCCCCCTACAATGAGCAGTTCTTC. Its translation: CASSSRDSPYNEQFF.

V and J are TRBV2 and TRBJ2-7, with TRBD1 matching over 7 bases. With 2 bases clipped from V and 2 bases from J, the junction kept 6 bases outside the gene matches. The CDR3 is 15 residues long. CDR1 is SNHLY, CDR2 FYNNEI, per germline. The CDR3 nucleotides are TGTGCCAGCAGTGAATCACAGGGGAGCGCCTACGAGCAGTACTTC. The encoded protein is CASSESQGSAYEQYF.

This chain joins TRBV6-2 or TRBV6-3 and TRBJ2-1; D could derive from TRBD1 or TRBD2 (5 bases each). V was trimmed by 5 bases and J by 6 bases, leaving 20 bases between them. CDR3 size: 16 residues. CDR1 MNHEY and CDR2 SVGEGT come from the germline V gene. CDR3 in amino acids: CASSTRLAKRGNEQFF. The CDR3 coding sequence is TGTGCCAGCAGTACCCGCCTAGCCAAGAGGGGCAATGAGCAGTTCTTC.